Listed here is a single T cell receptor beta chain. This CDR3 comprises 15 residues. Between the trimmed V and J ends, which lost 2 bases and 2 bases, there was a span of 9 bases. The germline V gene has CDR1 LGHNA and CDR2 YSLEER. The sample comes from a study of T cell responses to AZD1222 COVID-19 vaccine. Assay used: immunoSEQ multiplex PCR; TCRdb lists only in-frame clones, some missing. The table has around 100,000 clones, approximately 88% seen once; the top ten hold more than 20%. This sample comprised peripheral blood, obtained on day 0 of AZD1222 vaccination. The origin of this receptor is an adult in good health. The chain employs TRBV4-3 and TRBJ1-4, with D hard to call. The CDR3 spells CASSQSSGTNEKLFF. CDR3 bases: TGCGCCAGCAGCCAAAGTTCCGGGACTAATGAAAAACTGTTTTTT.